This passage covers 10 T cell receptor delta chains from one sample sequenced in a study of Vδ1+ human thymocytes. Findings and caveats of the study: Thymic TRG and TRD repertoires appeared highly polyclonal.

Their specific antigens are unknown. RNA was extracted from the cells and then reverse transcribed. The CDR3 regions were amplified by multiplex PCR from V-gene primers to a constant-region primer. TCRdb re-called the multiplex PCR reads through CATT. The repertoire includes about 50,000 delta-chain clones, approximately 15% of them detected once, and 0.3% to 0.45% sits in the top ten. What was sequenced was Vdelta1+ gamma-delta thymocytes from the thymus. As for subset: FACS-sorted CD3+ TCRalphabeta- TCRVdelta1+ TCRVdelta2- thymocytes. The receptors stem from a girl in the first two years of life who had congenital heart surgery.

The table lists this clone with a few counts. The chain couples TRDV1 to TRDJ1, with D perhaps TRDD3 (6 bases). V was trimmed by 1 base and J by 1 base, leaving 22 bases between them. The CDR3 has 19 amino acids. Per the germline V gene, CDR1 is TSWWSYY and CDR2 is QGS. This CDR3 reads CALGEPQQYWVTGTDKLIF. CDR3 nucleotides: TGTGCTCTTGGGGAACCCCAGCAGTACTGGGTGACAGGCACCGATAAACTCATCTTT.

This clone has a handful of counts. The chain is built from TRDV1 and TRDJ1; 12 bases align to TRDD3. Germline assignment: CDR1 TSWWSYY and CDR2 QGS. There are 21 residues in the CDR3. The junction had 16 bases not matched to a gene; V was cut back by 2 bases and J by 0 bases. The CDR3 here is CALGETPPLGDTTINTDKLIF. DNA for the CDR3: TGTGCTCTTGGGGAAACGCCTCCCCTGGGGGATACGACCATAAACACCGATAAACTCATCTTT.

This clone appeared once. The chain uses TRDV1 and TRDJ1; 8 bases line up with TRDD3. J gave up 10 bases and V 4 bases, and 17 bases lay outside the gene matches. This CDR3 is 16 amino acids long. Germline V lookup: CDR1 TSWWSYY, CDR2 QGS. CDR3 sequence (DNA): TGTGCTCTTGGGGCCTCCTGGGGGAAAGATCTCGGAGGACTCATCTTT. Protein: CALGASWGKDLGGLIF.

The rearrangement links TRDV1 to TRDJ1; 9 positions match TRDD3. This CDR3 comprises 23 residues. Germline V gene data show CDR1 as TSWWSYY and CDR2 as QGS. Unmatched junction bases numbered 29, after V lost 3 bases and J lost 3 bases. CDR3 sequence: CALGDLRTGSCGDTQEYPDKLIF. As DNA, the CDR3 is TGTGCTCTTGGGGACCTCCGCACTGGGTCGTGTGGGGATACGCAAGAGTATCCCGATAAACTCATCTTT.

The chain couples TRDV1 to TRDJ1, with TRDD2 as a possible D gene (5 bases). Per germline, CDR1 TSWWSYY and CDR2 QGS. V was trimmed by 5 bases and J by 0 bases, leaving 19 bases between them. The CDR3 consists of 17 residues. The CDR3 DNA is TGTGCTCTTGGGCCCGTCACCTACGAAGGGTACACCGATAAACTCATCTTT. Translation gives CALGPVTYEGYTDKLIF.

The chain employs TRAV29/DV5 and TRDJ1; 11 bases align to TRDD3. CDR3 length: 22 residues. J lost 3 bases, V lost 0 bases, and 25 bases had no gene match. Germline V gene lookup returns CDR1 NSMFDY and CDR2 ISSIKDK. The CDR3 DNA reads as TGTGCAGCAAGCGCTCCCTCTTCTAATGTCTATGGGGGATACGGGGCTCCCGATAAACTCATCTTT. Its translation is CAASAPSSNVYGGYGAPDKLIF.

V gene TRDV1 combines with J gene TRDJ1; 10 bases agree with TRDD3. The germline gives CDR1 TSWWSYY, CDR2 QGS. CDR3 length equals 22 residues. Losses at the gene ends were 1 base for V and 0 bases for J; bases not matched to a gene: 20. CDR3 amino acids: CALGERQSPRGGYSAYTDKLIF. CDR3 sequence (DNA): TGTGCTCTTGGGGAACGTCAGAGCCCCCGTGGGGGATACTCAGCTTACACCGATAAACTCATCTTT.

This clone was picked up a small number of times. The J gene is TRDJ1, the V gene TRDV1, with TRDD3 matching 10 bases. J gave up 4 bases and V 1 base, and 9 bases lay outside the gene matches. The CDR3 covers 17 residues. Germline loops: CDR1 TSWWSYY, CDR2 QGS. The CDR3 DNA reads as TGTGCTCTTGGGGAACCGGGGGACTGGGGGATCGGCGATAAACTCATCTTT. It yields the protein CALGEPGDWGIGDKLIF.

V and J are TRDV1 and TRDJ1, with D possibly matching TRDD3 (5 bases). From germline, CDR1 is TSWWSYY and CDR2 QGS. The V and J ends lost 0 bases and 2 bases respectively, with 34 bases between them. This CDR3 spans 23 amino acids. The CDR3 sequence: CALGELIRELRREGFRGTDKLIF. The CDR3 DNA sequence: TGTGCTCTTGGGGAACTTATCAGGGAACTTCGCCGAGAAGGTTTTCGGGGAACCGATAAACTCATCTTT.

The J gene is TRDJ1, the V gene TRDV1; no reliable D call. Germline V gene data show CDR1 as TSWWSYY and CDR2 as QGS. There are 16 residues in the CDR3. V was cut by 4 bases and J by 0 bases, with 15 bases left in between. The CDR3, as DNA: TGTGCTCTTGGGGCAAGAGGGCCCTCGTACACCGATAAACTCATCTTT. Amino acid sequence: CALGARGPSYTDKLIF.